This T cell receptor beta chain was sequenced in a study of neurological immune-mediated disorders. This clonotype rates as medium-sized. Trimming stripped 3 bases from V and 4 bases from J, with 19 bases between. CDR1 and CDR2 (germline): DFQATT, SNEGSKA (reference sequence). The CDR3 has 16 residues. Sorted libraries were derived from about a million CD4+ or CD8+ T cells. TCRdb ran MiXCR on the 5' RACE reads and lists one entry per CDR3 protein. The sample consists of some 30,000 distinct CDR3 sequences, about 6% of them appearing once. The chain is built from TRBV20-1 and TRBJ2-1, with TRBD1 as a possible D gene (5 bases). The clonotype originates from a woman between 45 and 60 years old in good health. The sample taken for sequencing was CD4+ T cells from blood. In DNA, the CDR3 is TGCAGTGCTAGTGACGAGACAGCGCCCGTGTACAATGAGCAGTTCTTC. Residues: CSASDETAPVYNEQFF.